One and the same sample provided the 31 T cell receptor beta chains below, sequenced in a study of neoadjuvant anti-PD-1 for oral cavity cancer. TCRdb keeps only in-frame clones here, not all; method: immunoSEQ multiplex PCR. The sample holds 9,500 to 15,000 clones; about 60% are singletons and the top ten take 6.5% to 7%. The sample in question was tumor tissue, obtained before nivolumab (anti-PD-1) treatment. The receptors here all came from a person between 40 and 79 years old with oral cavity squamous cell carcinoma. The donor label of this sample is uncertain.

This clone was counted between two and nine times. The gene calls are TRBV30 and TRBJ1-5, with D unresolved. Germline V lookup: CDR1 GTSNPN, CDR2 SVGIG (reference sequence). V lost 1 base and J lost 7, with 11 bases in between. The CDR3 consists of 13 residues. The CDR3 loop is CAWSGSGNQPQHF. CDR3 DNA: TGTGCCTGGAGTGGCTCCGGGAACCAGCCCCAGCATTTT.

This chain connects TRBV10-3 to TRBJ1-2; a possible D gene is TRBD1 (5 bases). CDR1 ENHRY and CDR2 SYGVKD come from the germline V gene. This CDR3 is 14 amino acids long. V was shortened by 7 bases and J by 2 bases, with 14 bases between the two germline ends. The CDR3 region is CAITPGGDNYGYTF. Written as DNA, the CDR3 is TGTGCCATCACCCCGGGGGGGGACAACTATGGCTACACCTTC.

The gene calls are TRBV25-1 and TRBJ2-5, with 9 bases that match TRBD1. CDR1 and CDR2 from the germline V gene are MGHDK and SYGVNS. The CDR3 is 16 residues long. J lost 1 base, V lost 6 bases, and 9 bases had no gene match. CDR3 in amino acids: CASSSGQGLGQETQYF. The CDR3 coding sequence is TGTGCCAGCAGCTCCGGACAGGGGTTAGGCCAAGAGACCCAGTACTTC.

This chain links TRBV7-2 with TRBJ2-6; D remains unclear. The CDR3 runs 15 residues. The germline V gene has CDR1 SGHTA and CDR2 FQGNSA. The V and J ends lost 0 bases and 2 bases respectively, with 5 bases between them. The CDR3 sequence is CASSLAQPGANVLTF. As DNA, the CDR3 is TGTGCCAGCAGCTTAGCCCAGCCTGGGGCCAACGTCCTGACTTTC.

J is TRBJ2-4 and V is TRBV6-1; 7 bases fit TRBD1. This CDR3 has 16 residues. Germline values: CDR1 MNHNS, CDR2 SASEGT. V trimming: 3 bases; J trimming: 7 bases; junction bases outside the gene matches: 12. CDR3 DNA: TGTGCCAGCAGTGACAACTTAGGGGGCGCGGGCAACATTCAGTACTTC. This sequence encodes CASSDNLGGAGNIQYF.

This clone was seen just once. The chain carries TRBV6-1 and TRBJ2-1; 10 positions match TRBD1. This CDR3 has 16 residues. The J segment lost 1 base and the V segment lost 3 bases, leaving 3 bases of the junction unmatched. CDR1 MNHNS and CDR2 SASEGT come from the germline V gene. CDR3 protein: CASSDRGQGSYNEQFF. The CDR3 DNA reads TGTGCCAGCAGTGATCGGGGACAGGGGTCCTACAATGAGCAGTTCTTC.

This chain links TRBV4-2 with TRBJ2-3; D might be TRBD1 (6 bases). Germline V gene sequence: CDR1 LGHNA, CDR2 YNFKEQ. V was clipped by 0 bases and J by 0 bases, with 13 bases between them. CDR3 length: 17 amino acids. CDR3 nucleotides: TGTGCCAGCAGCCAAGATTGGGGGACAACTAGCACAGATACGCAGTATTTT. Translated, it gives CASSQDWGTTSTDTQYF.

This chain uses TRBV14 with TRBJ1-3; D unclear. The CDR3 sequence is 13 residues long. V lost 1 base and J lost 4, with 5 bases in between. CDR1 and CDR2 from the germline V gene are SGHDN and FVKESK. CDR3 nucleotides: TGTGCCAGCAGCCAAGTTGCGGGAAACACCATATATTTT. Protein sequence: CASSQVAGNTIYF.

The chain carries TRBV19 and TRBJ2-7, with TRBD1 matching over 10 bases. V trimming: 5 bases; J trimming: 2 bases; junction bases outside the gene matches: 6. Germline V gives CDR1 LNHDA, CDR2 SQIVND (reference sequence). This CDR3 contains 15 residues. DNA for the CDR3: TGTGCCAGTAGTCCGGGACAGGGGCTCCCCTACGAGCAGTACTTC. It specifies CASSPGQGLPYEQYF.

This chain connects TRBV12-5 to TRBJ2-1; D is possibly TRBD2 (6 bases). The CDR3 has 14 residues. The V gene's germline CDR1 is LGHNT and CDR2 FRNRAP. With 4 bases removed from V and 12 bases from J, the gap between germline ends came to 19 bases. CDR3 amino acids: CASGSEGPIQGQFF. CDR3 in DNA: TGTGCTAGTGGTTCGGAGGGCCCGATACAAGGGCAGTTCTTC.

This clone was seen a few times. The V gene is TRBV2, the J gene TRBJ2-3, with D possibly matching TRBD1 (7 bases). Deletions cut 4 bases from V and 3 bases from J, with 11 bases between. CDR3 length equals 14 residues. CDR1 and CDR2 from the germline V gene are SNHLY and FYNNEI. The CDR3 region is CASSVQGRTDTQYF. In DNA, the CDR3 is TGTGCCAGCAGTGTACAGGGGAGGACAGATACGCAGTATTTT.

The CDR3 reads CASRVAGGKETQYF. The CDR3 nucleotides are TGTGCCAGCAGAGTAGCGGGGGGAAAGGAGACCCAGTACTTC. The rearrangement uses TRBV6-6 and TRBJ2-5; 10 bases are shared with TRBD2. This CDR3 is built from 14 residues. Per germline, CDR1 MNHNY and CDR2 SVGAGI (reference sequence). Unmatched junction bases numbered 6, after V lost 6 bases and J lost 5 bases.

This clone is medium-sized by share. V and J are TRBV2 and TRBJ2-7; D possibly corresponds to TRBD1 (5 bases). The CDR3 is 12 residues long. Germline assignment: CDR1 SNHLY and CDR2 FYNNEI. Trimming cost V 6 bases and J 6 bases, with 12 bases left between them. CDR3: CASRTAQVEQYF. CDR3 DNA: TGTGCCAGCAGGACAGCGCAGGTCGAGCAGTACTTC. The whole variable domain, remainder taken from reference TRBV2 and TRBJ2-7, is EPEVTQTPSHQVTQMGQEVILRCVPISNHLYFYWYRQILGQKVEFLVSFYNNEISEKSEIFDDQFSVERPDGSNFTLKIRSTKLEDSAMYFCASRTAQVEQYFGPGTRLTVT.

V usage is TRBV5-5 and J usage is TRBJ1-5, with D unclear. Germline CDR1 reads SGHKS; CDR2 reads YYEKEE (reference sequence). The CDR3 length is 14 residues. Between the trimmed V and J ends, which lost 0 bases and 6 bases, there was a span of 10 bases. Here the CDR3 reads CASSLGWSAQPQHF. CDR3 coding DNA: TGTGCCAGCAGCTTGGGATGGTCGGCTCAGCCCCAGCATTTT.

This rearrangement joins TRBV5-8 to TRBJ1-1; D is uncertain. V lost 1 base to trimming and J lost 10 bases, with 11 bases between them. CDR1 SGHTS and CDR2 YDEGEE come from the germline V gene. The CDR3 length is 12 residues. CDR3 sequence reads: CASSLQREGAFF. The CDR3 region has the DNA TGTGCCAGCAGCTTGCAAAGAGAGGGAGCTTTCTTT.

This clone was recorded a few times. The genes are TRBV5-1 and TRBJ2-5, with 9 bases lining up with TRBD2. Looked up from germline, CDR1 is SGHRS and CDR2 is YFSETQ. The V gene end was trimmed by 3 bases and the J gene end by 5 bases; junction bases not matched to a gene: 17. This CDR3 is 18 amino acids long. CDR3 sequence: CASSSRSGTSLIRETQYF. Written as DNA, the CDR3 is TGCGCCAGCAGCTCCAGGTCCGGGACTAGCCTTATAAGGGAGACCCAGTACTTC. The full variable domain, rest sourced from reference TRBV5-1 and TRBJ2-5, is KAGVTQTPRYLIKTRGQQVTLSCSPISGHRSVSWYQQTPGQGLQFLFEYFSETQRNKGNFPGRFSGRQFSNSRSEMNVSTLELGDSALYLCASSSRSGTSLIRETQYFGPGTRLLVL.

The chain uses TRBV2 and TRBJ2-2, with 12 bases aligning to TRBD1. Trimming removed 10 bases from V and 4 bases from J; junction bases left unmatched: 4. The germline gives CDR1 SNHLY, CDR2 FYNNEI. The length of the CDR3 is 14 residues. CDR3 loop: CATGQGAVTGELFF. The DNA of the CDR3 is TGTGCCACGGGACAGGGGGCGGTCACCGGGGAGCTGTTTTTT.

This chain links TRBV7-9 with TRBJ2-1; 8 positions agree with TRBD1. Germline V gene data show CDR1 as SEHNR and CDR2 as FQNEAQ (reference sequence). This CDR3 region has 15 residues. Germline trimming cut 5 bases from V and 4 bases from J; bases unmatched to any gene: 7. In DNA form, the CDR3 reads TGTGCCAGCAGCCCCGGACAGGGTATGTACAATGAGCAGTTCTTC. As protein: CASSPGQGMYNEQFF. Full variable domain (missing parts from reference TRBV7-9 and TRBJ2-1): DTGVSQNPRHKITKRGQNVTFRCDPISEHNRLYWYRQTLGQGPEFLTYFQNEAQLEKSRLLSDRFSAERPKGSFSTLEIQRTEQGDSAMYLCASSPGQGMYNEQFFGPGTRLTVL.

The chain is built from TRBV27 and TRBJ2-1; 9 bases fit TRBD2. CDR3 size: 15 residues. The V gene's germline CDR1 is MNHEY and CDR2 SMNVEV (reference sequence). The ends lost 3 bases at V and 7 bases at J; junction bases unmatched: 7. The CDR3 DNA sequence: TGTGCCAGCAGTTTCTTAGCGGGAGCCAGTAATGAGCAGTTCTTC. This sequence encodes CASSFLAGASNEQFF.

This clone was found a few times. The CDR3 protein is CASMTSGRANEQFF. CDR3 DNA: TGCGCCAGCATGACTAGCGGGAGAGCCAATGAGCAGTTCTTC. This rearrangement joins TRBV5-1 to TRBJ2-1, with 12 nucleotides matching TRBD2. This CDR3 contains 14 residues. The germline CDR1 and CDR2 sequences are SGHRS and YFSETQ. After removal of 6 bases from V and 6 bases from J, the junction contained 4 bases not matched to a gene. Combining the CDR3 with reference TRBV5-1 and TRBJ2-1 gives the whole variable domain KAGVTQTPRYLIKTRGQQVTLSCSPISGHRSVSWYQQTPGQGLQFLFEYFSETQRNKGNFPGRFSGRQFSNSRSEMNVSTLELGDSALYLCASMTSGRANEQFFGPGTRLTVL.

This chain joins TRBV5-1 and TRBJ2-5; D is perhaps TRBD2 (6 bases). The CDR3 has 16 amino acids. Germline lookup yields CDR1 SGHRS and CDR2 YFSETQ. V was cut by 0 bases and J by 9 bases, with 21 bases left in between. The CDR3 nucleotides read TGCGCCAGCAGCTTGGTGGAGCGGGTGGGCAAGTTGGCCCAGTACTTC. It codes for CASSLVERVGKLAQYF. The full variable domain, completed using reference TRBV5-1 and TRBJ2-5, is KAGVTQTPRYLIKTRGQQVTLSCSPISGHRSVSWYQQTPGQGLQFLFEYFSETQRNKGNFPGRFSGRQFSNSRSEMNVSTLELGDSALYLCASSLVERVGKLAQYFGPGTRLLVL.

This clone was seen more than once but under ten times. Because it lacks the conserved phenylalanine or tryptophan at the end, this CDR3 is likely a read error. It is unclear where the CDR3 begins or ends on the DNA, so no DNA is shown, and the CDR3 is as TCRdb lists it. The chain combines TRBV19 with TRBJ1-1. Germline CDR1 reads LNHDA; CDR2 reads SQIVND (reference sequence). The CDR3 is 13 amino acids long, termini counted. The chain's CDR3 is CASSIGGPLVVHL.

The gene calls are TRBV5-4 and TRBJ1-2, with 9 bases that match TRBD1. Germline CDR1 SGHNT, CDR2 YYREEE (reference sequence). The CDR3 is 14 amino acids. After removal of 4 bases from V and 7 bases from J, the junction contained 8 bases not matched to a gene. CDR3 in amino acids: CASSLIRQGGGYTF. CDR3 nucleotide sequence: TGTGCCAGCAGCCTTATCCGACAGGGGGGTGGCTACACCTTC.

CDR3 in amino acids: CASSTTGRLYEQYF. The CDR3 DNA is TGTGCCAGCAGTACGACAGGGCGGCTGTACGAGCAGTACTTC. The J gene is TRBJ2-7, the V gene TRBV6-5; 7 bases fit TRBD1. Germline V lookup: CDR1 MNHEY, CDR2 SVGAGI. The CDR3 spans 14 residues. V was clipped by 5 bases and J by 4 bases; unmatched bases: 8.

This clone has just a few counts. J is TRBJ2-7 and V is TRBV7-8; D is possibly TRBD2 (5 bases). This CDR3 spans 14 amino acids. With 0 bases removed from V and 3 bases from J, the gap between germline ends came to 9 bases. CDR1 SGHVS and CDR2 FQNEAQ come from the germline V gene. The CDR3 spells CASSLARESYEQYF. DNA for the CDR3: TGTGCCAGCAGCTTAGCGAGGGAAAGCTACGAGCAGTACTTC.

This rearrangement joins TRBV19 to TRBJ1-2; D perhaps matches TRBD1 (5 bases). This CDR3 comprises 15 residues. Germline V lookup: CDR1 LNHDA, CDR2 SQIVND (reference sequence). The V and J ends lost 2 bases and 7 bases respectively, with 17 bases between them. The CDR3, as DNA: TGTGCCAGTAGTATAAATTCCAGGGCGGGAGGTGGCTACACCTTC. Translating it yields CASSINSRAGGGYTF.

V is TRBV6-6 and J is TRBJ1-5, with unresolved D. V was shortened by 0 bases and J by 6 bases, with 6 bases between the two germline ends. This CDR3 has 13 amino acids. Per the germline V gene, CDR1 is MNHNY and CDR2 is SVGAGI (reference sequence). CDR3 sequence (DNA): TGTGCCAGCAGTTACTCGATCGGTCAGCCCCAGCATTTT. Its protein is CASSYSIGQPQHF.

The rearrangement uses TRBV5-5 and TRBJ1-4; D remains ambiguous. Trimming cost V 5 bases and J 0 bases, with 11 bases left between them. Germline assignment: CDR1 SGHKS and CDR2 YYEKEE (reference sequence). The CDR3 has 15 residues. The CDR3 bases are TGTGCCAGCAGTTCCACGACTACAACTAATGAAAAACTGTTTTTT. Encoded protein: CASSSTTTTNEKLFF. Full variable domain (outside the CDR3, taken from reference TRBV5-5 and TRBJ1-4): DAGVTQSPTHLIKTRGQQVTLRCSPISGHKSVSWYQQVLGQGPQFIFQYYEKEERGRGNFPDRFSARQFPNYSSELNVNALLLGDSALYLCASSSTTTTNEKLFFGSGTQLSVL.

The genes are TRBV6-1 and TRBJ1-1; a possible D gene is TRBD1 (5 bases). Germline loops: CDR1 MNHNS, CDR2 SASEGT. The CDR3 sequence is 15 residues long. Trimming pared 7 bases from V and 0 bases from J, leaving 15 bases between. The chain's CDR3 is CASNRDGHMNTEAFF. CDR3 sequence (DNA): TGTGCCAGCAACCGGGACGGACACATGAACACTGAAGCTTTCTTT.

The V gene is TRBV27, the J gene TRBJ2-3; D is unresolved. Trimming shortened V by 10 bases and J by 6 bases, and 11 bases separated the two germline ends. CDR1 is MNHEY, CDR2 SMNVEV, per germline (reference sequence). The CDR3 is 11 residues long. In DNA form, the CDR3 reads TGTGCCACCTCAGTTTCCGATACGCAGTATTTT. It specifies CATSVSDTQYF.

This clone was observed a single time. J is TRBJ2-3 and V is TRBV5-1, with D tentatively TRBD2 (6 bases). The CDR3 is 14 residues long. V gave up 0 bases and J gave up 4 bases, with 9 bases separating them. Germline CDR1 SGHRS, CDR2 YFSETQ. For the CDR3, the DNA is TGCGCCAGCAGCTTGGCAGTAGCGGCAGATACGCAGTATTTT. Translating gives CASSLAVAADTQYF.